This T cell receptor (beta chain) was documented in a study of T cell repertoires in cytomegalovirus infection. Looking at the study overall: Recently identified HLA-C-restricted CMV epitopes and well-studied HLA-B-restricted CMV epitopes were used by the study. Findings and caveats of the study: Clonotype analysis showed dominance of the ex vivo response by HLA-C-restricted CMV-specific TCR beta clonotypes. Cumulative public TCR beta family frequency identified CMV carriers with the relevant HLA.

The sample holds a few counts of this clonotype. Antigen specificity is unknown. V lost 5 bases and J lost 1, with 8 bases in between. Germline V CDR1 and CDR2: MGHRA, YSYEKL. The CDR3 totals 13 residues. TCRdb independently ran MiXCR on the reads; one entry per CDR3 protein. The table records 310,000 or so distinct CDR3 sequences, around 25% of them present only once. The clonotype was recovered from a human donor in good health (CMV status not recorded). Some clones in this sample may be carry-over from other donors' samples. The chain recombines TRBV4-1 with TRBJ1-1; D is ambiguous. Sequenced material: cultured PBMCs, taken from culture after CMV antigen stimulation. The CDR3 sequence is CASSADQNTEAFF. The CDR3 DNA reads TGCGCCAGCAGCGCGGACCAGAACACTGAAGCTTTCTTT.